This passage covers 6 T cell receptor beta chains from one sample sequenced in a study of blood T cells in healthy people across ages. Through a sample-barcoded 5' primer and a J-beta primer mix, a second PCR was run for roughly 6 to 11 cycles. TCRdb re-called the 5' RACE reads through MiXCR, storing one row per CDR3 protein. The repertoire holds around 1,000,000 distinct CDR3 sequences, with approximately 26% as singletons. The sample was also reused in another study, on T cells of mothers and their children.

The sample consisted of blood. Every receptor here comes from a girl aged 2-10 years in good health.

The chain has TRBV6-2 or TRBV6-3 and TRBJ2-1, with 8 positions matching TRBD2. The V gene end was trimmed by 2 bases and the J gene end by 2 bases; junction bases not matched to a gene: 11. The germline gives CDR1 MNHEY, CDR2 SVGEGT. The CDR3 consists of 18 residues. This CDR3 reads CASSYGTAGGGPYNEQFF. The DNA for the CDR3 is TGTGCCAGCAGTTACGGCACGGCGGGGGGCGGACCCTACAATGAGCAGTTCTTC.

The gene calls are TRBV25-1 and TRBJ2-2; TRBD1 matches at 9 bases. Per germline, CDR1 MGHDK and CDR2 SYGVNS. The CDR3 is 21 amino acids. V was clipped by 2 bases and J by 7 bases; unmatched bases: 23. The CDR3 protein is CASSEMFVPGQGVNRGGELFF. DNA of the CDR3: TGTGCCAGCAGTGAAATGTTTGTTCCGGGACAGGGAGTTAATCGGGGCGGGGAGCTGTTTTTT.

This clonotype was observed a few times. The rearrangement joins TRBV5-5 to TRBJ2-7; 11 bases are shared with TRBD2. The germline CDR1 and CDR2 sequences are SGHKS and YYEKEE (reference sequence). V trimming: 1 base; J trimming: 0 bases; junction bases outside the gene matches: 3. The CDR3 sequence is 16 residues long. The CDR3 DNA reads TGTGCCAGCAGCTTGTACGGACTAGCGGGCTCCTACGAGCAGTACTTC. This encodes CASSLYGLAGSYEQYF.

A few counts support this clonotype. The chain uses TRBV4-2 and TRBJ2-5; TRBD1 agrees at 7 bases. The CDR3 runs to 13 residues. V shed 2 bases and J 11 bases; nucleotides not matched to a gene: 8. CDR1 is LGHNA, CDR2 YNFKEQ, per germline. The CDR3 reads CASSQNTGARQYF. The CDR3, as DNA: TGTGCCAGCAGCCAAAATACAGGGGCGCGTCAGTACTTC.

The sample holds a few counts of this clonotype. The rearrangement uses TRBV12-3 or TRBV12-4 and TRBJ2-1; 7 bases map to TRBD2. Gene TRBJ2-5 matches the end of the DNA better, so the J call may be wrong. There are 13 residues in the CDR3. Here the CDR3 reads CASIKAGKETQYF. In DNA form, the CDR3 reads TGTGCCAGCATTAAAGCGGGGAAAGAGACCCAGTACTTC.

This clonotype was detected a few times. V usage is TRBV5-1 and J usage is TRBJ1-4, with TRBD1 matching over 9 bases. V shed 5 bases and J 8 bases; nucleotides not matched to a gene: 13. This CDR3 has 16 amino acids. The germline gives CDR1 SGHRS, CDR2 YFSETQ. CDR3 residues: CASSYPSGTGTEKLFF. Here the CDR3 DNA reads TGCGCCAGCAGTTATCCTTCCGGGACAGGGACGGAAAAACTGTTTTTT.